This TCR beta chain is drawn from a study of blood T cells in healthy people across ages. Findings of the study overall: Nothing was known about donor CMV status, and this possibly confounded expanded clonotype changes.

Note on this clonotype: What it binds is unknown.

The second PCR ran roughly 6 to 11 cycles with a sample-barcoded 5' primer and J-beta primers. Each CDR3 protein is one row after TCRdb ran MiXCR on the 5' RACE reads. The sample lists about 680,000 distinct CDR3 sequences; 45% to 50% were seen once. The CDR3 sequence is 16 residues long. Trimming removed 1 base at V and 4 bases at J, with 16 bases between. Germline CDR1 and CDR2: SGHTA and FQGNSA. Per sample, a minimum of 6.5 million PBMCs were isolated. The chain couples TRBV7-2 to TRBJ2-5, with unresolved D. The source is a woman in her sixties or seventies in good health. Sequenced input: blood. CDR3 in amino acids: CASSLVNAQRSETQYF. CDR3 sequence (DNA): TGTGCCAGCAGCTTAGTGAACGCCCAGAGGTCAGAGACCCAGTACTTC.